One sample yielded the 11 T cell receptor beta chains listed below, sequenced in a study of blood T cell repertoires in COVID-19. Measured with immunoSEQ multiplex PCR; TCRdb has only the in-frame clones, and not every one. Here the sample spans roughly 250,000 clones, about 85% being singletons. Sequences were obtained from peripheral blood. The receptors stem from a human donor with COVID-19, enrolled during active disease. The donor label of this sample is uncertain.

For the CDR3, the DNA is TGTGCCAGCAGCCAGTTGGGCGGCACAGATACGCAGTATTTT. Protein sequence: CASSQLGGTDTQYF. J is TRBJ2-3 and V is TRBV3-1 (or the pseudogene TRBV3-2); D gene unclear. This CDR3 spans 14 amino acids. CDR1 LGHDT and CDR2 YNNKEL come from the germline V gene (reference sequence). V gave up 3 bases and J gave up 1 base, with 8 bases separating them.

Notes on this clone: This same CDR3 is encoded by further DNA sequences in the sample. J is TRBJ1-1 and V is TRBV3-1 (or the pseudogene TRBV3-2), with a possible D match to TRBD1 (5 bases). Germline values: CDR1 LGHDT, CDR2 YNNKEL (reference sequence). Trimming cost V 1 base and J 5 bases, with 8 bases left between them. The CDR3 has 13 amino acids. CDR3 nucleotide sequence: TGTGCCAGCAGCCAAGTGCGGGGGACTGAAGCTTTCTTT. Protein sequence: CASSQVRGTEAFF.

CDR3 nucleotides: TGTGCCAGCAGCTTTCTGAGCGGTTCCTACAATGAGCAGTTCTTC. Its translation: CASSFLSGSYNEQFF. The chain joins TRBV7-3 to TRBJ2-1; a possible D gene is TRBD2 (5 bases). Trimming took 3 bases from V and 1 from J, leaving 10 bases between them. CDR3 length equals 15 residues. In germline, CDR1 is SGHTA, CDR2 FQGTGA.

This chain connects TRBV6-1 to TRBJ2-7; D is unclear. The CDR3 consists of 14 residues. The V and J ends lost 2 bases and 6 bases respectively, with 14 bases between them. The germline gives CDR1 MNHNS, CDR2 SASEGT. The CDR3 loop is CASSELAAVGEQYF. DNA for the CDR3: TGTGCCAGCAGTGAACTGGCGGCCGTTGGCGAGCAGTACTTC.

The chain combines TRBV6-1 with TRBJ2-7; 9 nucleotides agree with TRBD2. The CDR3 spans 15 residues. CDR1 and CDR2 (germline): MNHNS, SASEGT. V gave up 2 bases and J gave up 2 bases; unmatched junction bases: 4. This CDR3 is CASSERPSGTYEQYF. CDR3 bases: TGTGCCAGCAGTGAACGCCCTAGCGGGACCTACGAGCAGTACTTC.

About this clone: Distinct nucleotide sequences in the sample also encode this CDR3. The chain has TRBV29-1 and TRBJ1-3; D is possibly TRBD1 (6 bases). The V end lost 3 bases, the J end lost 1 base, and 10 bases lay between the germline ends. This CDR3 has 14 amino acids. Germline V gene sequence: CDR1 SQVTM, CDR2 ANQGSEA. CDR3 residues: CSVDPTGSGNTIYF. DNA for the CDR3: TGCAGCGTTGACCCGACAGGATCTGGAAACACCATATATTTT.

The gene calls are TRBV10-3 and TRBJ2-3; 8 positions agree with TRBD2. This CDR3 has 15 residues. Germline assignment: CDR1 ENHRY and CDR2 SYGVKD. J was trimmed by 2 bases and V by 9 bases; bases with no gene match: 10. CDR3 sequence: CAITPGTRYTDTQYF. DNA for the CDR3: TGTGCCATAACGCCCGGGACTAGATACACAGATACGCAGTATTTT.

This clone showed up just a few times. The chain couples TRBV27 to TRBJ2-3; TRBD2 matches 11 bases. CDR3 length equals 18 residues. V lost 5 bases to trimming and J lost 1 base; unmatched junction nucleotides: 11. Per germline, CDR1 MNHEY and CDR2 SMNVEV (reference sequence). Written as DNA, the CDR3 is TGTGCCAGCAGTCCCCGTCCACTAGCGGGAGTTGGCACAGATACGCAGTATTTT. Residues: CASSPRPLAGVGTDTQYF.

This chain connects TRBV5-4 to TRBJ2-3; D is possibly TRBD1 (5 bases). The germline gives CDR1 SGHNT, CDR2 YYREEE (reference sequence). This CDR3 has 17 amino acids. Trimming cost V 3 bases and J 0 bases, with 17 bases left between them. CDR3 DNA: TGTGCCAGCAGCTCAATAAGACAGACTTATAGCACAGATACGCAGTATTTT. Its protein product is CASSSIRQTYSTDTQYF.

CDR3 region: CASSESDLAGDEQFF. The CDR3 region has the DNA TGTGCCAGCAGTGAATCCGATCTAGCGGGAGATGAGCAGTTCTTC. The gene calls are TRBV6-4 and TRBJ2-1, with 10 bases lining up with TRBD2. The CDR3 runs 15 residues. CDR1 is MRHNA and CDR2 is SNTAGT in the germline V gene. With 3 bases clipped from V and 8 bases from J, the junction kept 7 bases outside the gene matches.

This clone was found once. The chain has TRBV19 and TRBJ1-1; 12 bases are a match to TRBD1. Germline trimming cut 7 bases from V and 2 bases from J; bases unmatched to any gene: 5. CDR3 size: 15 residues. Per the germline V gene, CDR1 is LNHDA and CDR2 is SQIVND (reference sequence). CDR3 sequence: CASKGQGAINTEAFF. DNA of the CDR3: TGTGCCAGTAAGGGACAGGGGGCAATAAACACTGAAGCTTTCTTT.